This T cell receptor (beta chain) was recovered during a study of OX40 agonist ivuxolimab in advanced cancers. Overall study: Of the patients, three showed partial responses, one with hepatocellular carcinoma and two with cutaneous melanoma.

Study-wide points: There were also nonresponders showing low normalized T-cell clonal expansion.

Only a few counts were recorded for this clone. Its antigen is still unknown. Peripheral blood came from all dose cohorts at three timepoints. Looked up from germline, CDR1 is SGHAT and CDR2 is FQNNGV. The V end was cut by 1 base, the J end by 3 bases, with 9 bases between. The CDR3 covers 15 residues. Clones were sequenced by immunoSEQ multiplex PCR, and TCRdb holds only the in-frame ones, with some missing. The sample lists about 49,000 clones; less than 85% were seen once. The chain couples TRBV11-2 to TRBJ2-2; the D gene is possibly TRBD1 (5 bases). The TCR sequence derives from an adult with an advanced solid tumor such as melanoma, head and neck, liver or kidney cancer. The sequenced sample was CD4+ or CD8+ T cells sorted from blood, obtained in a trial of the OX40 agonist ivuxolimab. The CDR3, as DNA: TGTGCCAGCAGCTTAGGTCAGGGTCACACCGGGGAGCTGTTTTTT. Its translation is CASSLGQGHTGELFF.